This TCR beta chain was observed in a study of Graves' ophthalmopathy and Graves' hyperthyroidism. About the research overall: Calling hyperthyroidism stable required that no ophthalmopathy show up within 18 months of follow-up.

The authors amplified TCR beta CDR3 regions, and they did so from RNA transcripts for repertoire sequencing. HTBI primers were employed in first-round RT-PCR, then a second-round multiplex PCR followed. TCRdb independently ran MiXCR on the multiplex PCR reads; one entry per CDR3 protein. This sample yields roughly 1.1 million distinct CDR3 sequences, of which about 35% are seen a single time; approximately 12% belongs to the top ten. General study results and limits: Using 13 signatures, a model distinguished ophthalmopathy from stable hyperthyroidism, reaching about 87% sensitivity and 80% to 83% specificity.

Each hyperthyroidism patient was newly diagnosed, with under 2 months' duration, and aged 18 to 65. Physicians reached a diagnosis by relying on clinical symptoms, serum thyroxine, TRAb, thyroid ultrasound and orbital computed tomography. Germline-derived CDR1 and CDR2 are SGDLS and YYNGEE. This CDR3 is built from 15 residues. This clonotype was observed a handful of times. What it recognizes is unknown. This TCR was recovered from an adult man with Graves' hyperthyroidism. Sequenced: peripheral blood or thyroid tissue (not recorded which). V and J are TRBV9 and TRBJ2-7; D is ambiguous. The DNA end is more similar to TRBJ2-1, so the J call may be wrong. The CDR3 loop reads CASSVGTLGRNEQFF. CDR3 sequence (DNA): TGTGCCAGCAGCGTAGGTACACTCGGGCGGAATGAGCAGTTCTTC.